This passage covers 14 T cell receptor beta chains from one sample sequenced in a study of resident and recirculating memory T cells in vitiligo. This table comes from immunoSEQ multiplex PCR, and its TCRdb copy is limited to in-frame clones, with some not included. This sample yields about 45,000 clones, of which 92% are seen a single time; about 4.6% belongs to the top ten. The specimen sequenced was blood. The source of these receptors is a male donor with vitiligo.

The chain recombines TRBV6-1 with TRBJ1-2; D possibly corresponds to TRBD1 (5 bases). CDR3 length: 14 amino acids. The germline V and J ends were trimmed by 2 bases and 7 bases, with 14 bases remaining between them. Germline lookup yields CDR1 MNHNS and CDR2 SASEGT. Here the CDR3 reads CASSEIEGVGGYTF. The DNA of the CDR3 is TGTGCCAGCAGTGAAATCGAAGGGGTCGGTGGCTACACCTTC.

The chain couples TRBV7-2 to TRBJ2-5, with D tentatively TRBD2 (6 bases). Germline CDR1 is SGHTA and CDR2 is FQGNSA. The CDR3 extends over 16 amino acids. V dropped 5 bases and J dropped 1 base, with 17 bases sitting between them. The CDR3 DNA follows: TGTGCCAGCAGCCTCGGGGCGGGGCGCCTCCAAGAGACCCAGTACTTC. Its protein product is CASSLGAGRLQETQYF. The full variable domain, in which reference TRBV7-2 and TRBJ2-5 provide the parts outside the CDR3, is GAGVSQSPSNKVTEKGKDVELRCDPISGHTALYWYRQSLGQGLEFLIYFQGNSAPDKSGLPSDRFSAERTGGSVSTLTIQRTQQEDSAVYLCASSLGAGRLQETQYFGPGTRLLVL.

The chain recombines TRBV4-2 with TRBJ2-5, with TRBD2 identical over 9 bases. CDR1 is LGHNA, CDR2 YNFKEQ, per germline. V lost 2 bases and J lost 3; bases outside the gene matches: 1. This CDR3 has 14 amino acids. The CDR3 spells CASSQSSGEETQYF. The CDR3 DNA is TGTGCCAGCAGCCAATCTAGCGGGGAAGAGACCCAGTACTTC.

The chain is built from TRBV27 and TRBJ2-7; 8 bases agree with TRBD2. The trim removed 6 bases at V and 2 bases at J, leaving 12 bases unmatched. The CDR3 consists of 16 residues. Germline lookup yields CDR1 MNHEY and CDR2 SMNVEV (reference sequence). The CDR3 region is CASRPSGGPDPYEQYF. In DNA form, the CDR3 reads TGTGCCAGCAGGCCATCGGGGGGGCCGGATCCCTACGAGCAGTACTTC.

The gene calls are TRBV5-4 and TRBJ2-3; D ambiguous. This CDR3 has 15 amino acids. The germline V gene has CDR1 SGHNT and CDR2 YYREEE (reference sequence). Trimming stripped 4 bases from V and 1 base from J, with 13 bases between. The CDR3 sequence: CASSLYYKRTDTQYF. CDR3 DNA sequence: TGTGCCAGCAGCCTCTATTATAAACGCACAGATACGCAGTATTTT.

This clone has just a few counts. V is TRBV5-1 and J is TRBJ2-7, with D hard to call. Trimming removed 6 bases from V and 0 bases from J, with 10 bases in between. The CDR3 covers 13 residues. Germline V gives CDR1 SGHRS, CDR2 YFSETQ. The CDR3 DNA is TGCGCCAGCAAACGGAGCCCCTCCTACGAGCAGTACTTC. Encoded protein: CASKRSPSYEQYF.

V gene TRBV15 combines with J gene TRBJ2-3; D is unresolved. This CDR3 spans 14 amino acids. Trimming left V 3 bases short and J 0 bases short, with 7 bases between. The germline V gene encodes CDR1 LNHNV and CDR2 YYDKDF (reference sequence). The CDR3 reads CATSRGESTDTQYF. CDR3 sequence (DNA): TGTGCCACCAGCAGGGGCGAGAGCACAGATACGCAGTATTTT. Based on the CDR3 plus reference TRBV15 and TRBJ2-3, the full variable domain is DAMVIQNPRYQVTQFGKPVTLSCSQTLNHNVMYWYQQKSSQAPKLLFHYYDKDFNNEADTPDNFQSRRPNTSFCFLDIRSPGLGDTAMYLCATSRGESTDTQYFGPGTRLTVL.

CDR3 bases: TGTGCCAGCAGCATCAATACCCGGACAGGAAACTATGGCTACACCTTC. It codes for CASSINTRTGNYGYTF. The chain couples TRBV5-8 to TRBJ1-2, with 7 bases identical to TRBD1. This CDR3 spans 16 amino acids. Per the germline V gene, CDR1 is SGHTS and CDR2 is YDEGEE. V shed 4 bases and J 2 bases; nucleotides not matched to a gene: 11.

The rearrangement links TRBV6-1 to TRBJ2-7; D not certain. Looked up from germline, CDR1 is MNHNS and CDR2 is SASEGT. The CDR3 runs to 13 residues. Between the trimmed V and J ends, which lost 8 bases and 4 bases, there was a span of 15 bases. The CDR3 nucleotides read TGTGCCAGCGGCAAACAATCTTCATACGAGCAGTACTTC. It specifies CASGKQSSYEQYF.

The CDR3 nucleotides are TGTGCCAGCAGCTTAGTAGCCTACAATGAGCAGTTCTTC. It is translated as CASSLVAYNEQFF. The rearrangement joins TRBV7-9 to TRBJ2-1; D not certain. This CDR3 region has 13 residues. Per germline, CDR1 SEHNR and CDR2 FQNEAQ (reference sequence). The V end was cut by 1 base, the J end by 2 bases, with 3 bases between.

This chain joins TRBV9 and TRBJ1-2, with 7 bases aligning to TRBD1. Looked up from germline, CDR1 is SGDLS and CDR2 is YYNGEE. V shed 3 bases and J 4 bases; nucleotides not matched to a gene: 15. The CDR3 has 17 amino acids. Here the CDR3 DNA reads TGTGCCAGCAGCGGAAGGGCGAGACAGGGATTAACCTATGGCTACACCTTC. It encodes CASSGRARQGLTYGYTF.

This chain uses TRBV6-5 with TRBJ2-7; weak D call: TRBD1 (8 bases). Per germline, CDR1 MNHEY and CDR2 SVGAGI. V dropped 6 bases and J dropped 0 bases, with 15 bases sitting between them. There are 15 residues in the CDR3. DNA for the CDR3: TGTGCCAGCAGCTATACAGGGGGGGCCTCCTACGAGCAGTACTTC. It codes for CASSYTGGASYEQYF.

This clone showed up just a few times. The V and J genes are TRBV9 and TRBJ2-7; a possible D gene is TRBD1 (6 bases). Trimming removed 2 bases at V and 2 bases at J, with 11 bases between. This CDR3 is built from 14 residues. Germline loops: CDR1 SGDLS, CDR2 YYNGEE. CDR3: CASSVAGVTYEQYF. The CDR3 DNA reads as TGTGCCAGCAGCGTCGCAGGGGTTACCTACGAGCAGTACTTC.

This chain connects TRBV27 to TRBJ1-1; TRBD1 might be the D (5 bases). The CDR3 extends over 16 amino acids. The germline V gene has CDR1 MNHEY and CDR2 SMNVEV (reference sequence). V lost 5 bases and J 6 bases, leaving 22 bases between the germline ends. The CDR3 DNA reads as TGTGCCAGCAGTGGGCTGGACAATTATATGGGCGCTGAAGCTTTCTTT. Translating it yields CASSGLDNYMGAEAFF.